These T cell receptor beta chains were read from a single sample in a study of T cell responses to AZD1222 COVID-19 vaccine. Libraries were prepared by immunoSEQ multiplex PCR; TCRdb keeps only in-frame clonotypes and omits some of them. The table includes under 110,000 clones, about 86% detected once. The sequencing here drew on peripheral blood, taken on day 0 of AZD1222 vaccination. The receptors were sampled from an adult in good health. The CDR3 runs from the conserved cysteine through the conserved F or W. Fields, in order: CDR3 protein, CDR3 DNA, clone size, V gene, J gene, D gene, CDR3 length. D genes are given only for firm matches. Size values are once, few and many counts, or a class for expanded clones, and some rows have none.

CDR3aa: CASSHSSHTRKSSDTQYF; CDR3nt: TGCGCCAGCAGTCACTCTAGCCATACCCGGAAGTCGTCAGATACGCAGTATTTT; abundance: .; v_gene: TRBV23-1; j_gene: TRBJ2-3; d_gene: .; len: 18
CDR3aa: CASTVGVQVDEQFF; CDR3nt: TGCGCCAGCACAGTGGGGGTCCAGGTGGATGAGCAGTTCTTC; abundance: few; v_gene: TRBV5-1; j_gene: TRBJ2-1; d_gene: .; len: 14
CDR3aa: CASSQEGGNTIYF; CDR3nt: TGTGCCAGCAGCCAAGAAGGGGGAAACACCATATATTTT; abundance: .; v_gene: TRBV3-1/TRBV3-2; j_gene: TRBJ1-3; d_gene: .; len: 13
CDR3aa: CASSLKTGETEAFF; CDR3nt: TGTGCCAGCAGCTTAAAGACAGGGGAGACTGAAGCTTTCTTT; abundance: .; v_gene: TRBV7-3; j_gene: TRBJ1-1; d_gene: TRBD1; len: 14
CDR3aa: CASSFRRMNTEAFF; CDR3nt: TGTGCCAGCAGCTTTCGCCGGATGAACACTGAAGCTTTCTTT; abundance: .; v_gene: TRBV7-8; j_gene: TRBJ1-1; d_gene: .; len: 14
CDR3aa: CASSPWDITSTDTQYF; CDR3nt: TGTGCCAGCAGTCCCTGGGACATTACTAGCACAGATACGCAGTATTTT; abundance: .; v_gene: TRBV27; j_gene: TRBJ2-3; d_gene: .; len: 16
CDR3aa: CASTGGDSPLHF; CDR3nt: TGTGCCAGCACAGGGGGAGATTCACCCCTCCACTTT; abundance: few; v_gene: TRBV3-1/TRBV3-2; j_gene: TRBJ1-6; d_gene: TRBD1; len: 12
CDR3aa: CASSLGDTSRAFF; CDR3nt: TGTGCCAGCAGTTTAGGGGACACCAGTCGGGCTTTCTTT; abundance: .; v_gene: TRBV28; j_gene: TRBJ1-1; d_gene: .; len: 13
CDR3aa: CASRRGQGFYNEQFF; CDR3nt: TGTGCCAGCAGGCGAGGACAGGGGTTTTACAATGAGCAGTTCTTC; abundance: .; v_gene: TRBV27; j_gene: TRBJ2-1; d_gene: TRBD1; len: 15
CDR3aa: CASRRDFSTDTQYF; CDR3nt: TGTGCCAGCAGAAGGGATTTTAGCACAGATACGCAGTATTTT; abundance: .; v_gene: TRBV6-5; j_gene: TRBJ2-3; d_gene: .; len: 14
CDR3aa: CASSLEGYDEQFF; CDR3nt: TGCGCCAGCAGCTTGGAAGGGTACGATGAGCAGTTCTTC; abundance: .; v_gene: TRBV5-1; j_gene: TRBJ2-1; d_gene: .; len: 13
CDR3aa: CASSLGQGGEQYF; CDR3nt: TGTGCCAGCAGCTTGGGGCAGGGGGGAGAGCAGTACTTC; abundance: .; v_gene: TRBV5-6; j_gene: TRBJ2-7; d_gene: .; len: 13
CDR3aa: CASRAGVTTDTQYF; CDR3nt: TGCGCCAGCAGAGCGGGAGTGACGACAGATACGCAGTATTTT; abundance: .; v_gene: TRBV4-1; j_gene: TRBJ2-3; d_gene: TRBD2; len: 14
CDR3aa: CASSFARDSSGYTF; CDR3nt: TGTGCCAGCAGCTTCGCGAGGGATTCGAGCGGCTACACCTTC; abundance: .; v_gene: TRBV7-3; j_gene: TRBJ1-2; d_gene: .; len: 14
CDR3aa: CASSSIWTNEKLFF; CDR3nt: TGTGCCAGCAGTTCCATCTGGACTAATGAAAAACTGTTTTTT; abundance: .; v_gene: TRBV28; j_gene: TRBJ1-4; d_gene: .; len: 14
CDR3aa: CASSLGGSGTEAFF; CDR3nt: TGCGCCAGCAGCTTGGGGGGTTCAGGCACTGAAGCTTTCTTT; abundance: .; v_gene: TRBV5-1; j_gene: TRBJ1-1; d_gene: .; len: 14
CDR3aa: CASSLGTSGFEQFF; CDR3nt: TGCGCCAGCAGCTTGGGGACTAGCGGTTTTGAGCAGTTCTTC; abundance: .; v_gene: TRBV5-1; j_gene: TRBJ2-1; d_gene: TRBD2; len: 14
CDR3aa: CASSEARRGEQYF; CDR3nt: TGTGCCAGCAGTGAAGCGCGTCGGGGCGAGCAGTACTTC; abundance: .; v_gene: TRBV2; j_gene: TRBJ2-7; d_gene: .; len: 13
CDR3aa: CASSRPRPGGSGNTIYF; CDR3nt: TGTGCCAGCTCAAGGCCCCGGCCAGGGGGCTCTGGAAACACCATATATTTT; abundance: .; v_gene: TRBV18; j_gene: TRBJ1-3; d_gene: TRBD1; len: 17
CDR3aa: CASSLSLAGGPNEQFF; CDR3nt: TGCGCCAGCAGCTTGTCGCTAGCGGGAGGGCCAAATGAGCAGTTCTTC; abundance: .; v_gene: TRBV5-1; j_gene: TRBJ2-1; d_gene: TRBD2; len: 16
CDR3aa: CASSREGFNEKLFF; CDR3nt: TGCGCCAGCAGCAGGGAGGGTTTTAATGAAAAACTGTTTTTT; abundance: .; v_gene: TRBV5-1; j_gene: TRBJ1-4; d_gene: .; len: 14
CDR3aa: CASSLDPNEKLFF; CDR3nt: TGTGCCAGCAGTTTGGACCCCAATGAAAAACTGTTTTTT; abundance: .; v_gene: TRBV6-5; j_gene: TRBJ1-4; d_gene: .; len: 13
CDR3aa: CASSLDGTGYGYTF; CDR3nt: TGTGCCAGCAGCTTAGATGGGACCGGGTATGGCTACACCTTC; abundance: .; v_gene: TRBV11-3; j_gene: TRBJ1-2; d_gene: .; len: 14
CDR3aa: CASRTAGGYNSPLHF; CDR3nt: TGTGCCAGCAGGACGGCAGGGGGCTATAATTCACCCCTCCACTTT; abundance: .; v_gene: TRBV13; j_gene: TRBJ1-6; d_gene: TRBD1; len: 15
CDR3aa: CASRHPGPTALPQHF; CDR3nt: TGTGCCAGCAGGCATCCGGGACCCACTGCGTTGCCCCAGCATTTT; abundance: .; v_gene: TRBV28; j_gene: TRBJ1-5; d_gene: .; len: 15
CDR3aa: CASRFYGHRDSCNQPQHF; CDR3nt: TGTGCAAGTCGCTTCTACGGCCACCGCGACAGTTGCAATCAGCCCCAGCATTTT; abundance: .; v_gene: TRBV12-2; j_gene: TRBJ1-5; d_gene: .; len: 18
CDR3aa: CASNPGQGAQSPLHF; CDR3nt: TGTGCCAGCAATCCCGGACAGGGGGCTCAATCACCCCTCCACTTT; abundance: .; v_gene: TRBV7-2; j_gene: TRBJ1-6; d_gene: TRBD1; len: 15
CDR3aa: CASSGGTSGTQETQYF; CDR3nt: TGTGCCAGCAGCGGAGGGACTAGCGGGACTCAAGAGACCCAGTACTTC; abundance: .; v_gene: TRBV6-2/TRBV6-3; j_gene: TRBJ2-5; d_gene: TRBD2; len: 16
CDR3aa: CASSSFTEAFF; CDR3nt: TGTGCCAGCAGCTCCTTTACTGAAGCTTTCTTT; abundance: .; v_gene: TRBV7-9; j_gene: TRBJ1-1; d_gene: .; len: 11
CDR3aa: CASSSIGDTSNTEAFF; CDR3nt: TGTGCCAGTAGTAGTATCGGGGACACCTCGAACACTGAAGCTTTCTTT; abundance: .; v_gene: TRBV19; j_gene: TRBJ1-1; d_gene: .; len: 16
CDR3aa: CASSLAGGNQPQHF; CDR3nt: TGTGCCAGCAGTTTAGCCGGGGGCAATCAGCCCCAGCATTTT; abundance: .; v_gene: TRBV28; j_gene: TRBJ1-5; d_gene: .; len: 14
CDR3aa: CSASPSRGDTGELFF; CDR3nt: TGCAGCGCCTCCCCCTCCAGGGGGGACACCGGGGAGCTGTTTTTT; abundance: .; v_gene: TRBV29-1; j_gene: TRBJ2-2; d_gene: .; len: 15
CDR3aa: CASSPEENSPLHF; CDR3nt: TGTGCCAGCTCACCGGAAGAAAATTCACCCCTCCACTTT; abundance: few; v_gene: TRBV18; j_gene: TRBJ1-6; d_gene: .; len: 13
CDR3aa: CASSGVAGGGYTF; CDR3nt: TGTGCCAGCAGTGGAGTGGCAGGGGGCGGCTACACCTTC; abundance: .; v_gene: TRBV2; j_gene: TRBJ1-2; d_gene: TRBD1; len: 13
CDR3aa: CASSPAGGQETQYF; CDR3nt: TGTGCCAGTAGCCCCGCAGGGGGCCAAGAGACCCAGTACTTC; abundance: .; v_gene: TRBV19; j_gene: TRBJ2-5; d_gene: TRBD1; len: 14
CDR3aa: CASSTLAPHRLDYYEQYF; CDR3nt: TGTGCCAGCAGCACCTTAGCCCCCCACAGGCTAGATTACTACGAGCAGTACTTC; abundance: .; v_gene: TRBV21-1; j_gene: TRBJ2-7; d_gene: .; len: 18
CDR3aa: CSVEDRGIISGNTIYF; CDR3nt: TGCAGCGTTGAAGATCGAGGCATTATCTCTGGAAACACCATATATTTT; abundance: .; v_gene: TRBV29-1; j_gene: TRBJ1-3; d_gene: .; len: 16
CDR3aa: CASSPTSQGDFSGYTF; CDR3nt: TGTGCCAGCAGCCCTACTTCTCAGGGGGATTTTTCCGGCTACACCTTC; abundance: .; v_gene: TRBV9; j_gene: TRBJ1-2; d_gene: TRBD1; len: 16
CDR3aa: CASSLDPGQAHYEQYF; CDR3nt: TGTGCCAGCAGCTTGGATCCGGGACAGGCTCACTACGAGCAGTACTTC; abundance: .; v_gene: TRBV5-5; j_gene: TRBJ2-7; d_gene: TRBD1; len: 16
CDR3aa: CAQLGDSPLHF; CDR3nt: TGTGCCCAGCTCGGGGACTCACCCCTCCACTTT; abundance: .; v_gene: TRBV12-3/TRBV12-4; j_gene: TRBJ1-6; d_gene: .; len: 11
CDR3aa: CASSPTGSGRVVGELFF; CDR3nt: TGTGCCAGCAGCCCGACCGGCAGCGGGAGGGTGGTCGGGGAGCTGTTTTTT; abundance: .; v_gene: TRBV9; j_gene: TRBJ2-2; d_gene: TRBD2; len: 17
CDR3aa: CASSLTQGQPQHF; CDR3nt: TGCGCCAGCAGCCTGACACAGGGACAGCCCCAGCATTTT; abundance: .; v_gene: TRBV4-3; j_gene: TRBJ1-5; d_gene: .; len: 13
CDR3aa: CATSRDRENSPLHF; CDR3nt: TGTGCCACCAGCAGAGATAGGGAAAATTCACCCCTCCACTTT; abundance: .; v_gene: TRBV15; j_gene: TRBJ1-6; d_gene: .; len: 14
CDR3aa: CASSAGTTQHF; CDR3nt: TGTGCCAGCAGTGCCGGGACCACCCAGCATTTT; abundance: .; v_gene: TRBV28; j_gene: TRBJ1-5; d_gene: .; len: 11
CDR3aa: CASSEQGAFPHSPLHF; CDR3nt: TGTGCCAGCAGTGAACAGGGGGCCTTCCCTCATTCACCCCTCCACTTT; abundance: .; v_gene: TRBV3-1/TRBV3-2; j_gene: TRBJ1-6; d_gene: TRBD1; len: 16
CDR3aa: CASSIGGLGGISNQPQHF; CDR3nt: TGTGCCAGCAGCATTGGGGGCCTGGGGGGCATTAGCAATCAGCCCCAGCATTTT; abundance: .; v_gene: TRBV21-1; j_gene: TRBJ1-5; d_gene: .; len: 18
CDR3aa: CASSVGLAGGTSTDTQYF; CDR3nt: TGTGCCAGCAGCGTAGGCCTAGCGGGAGGAACTAGCACAGATACGCAGTATTTT; abundance: .; v_gene: TRBV9; j_gene: TRBJ2-3; d_gene: TRBD2; len: 18
CDR3aa: CASSPRGPGLGNTEAFF; CDR3nt: TGTGCCAGCAGCCCCCGGGGCCCAGGGCTGGGGAACACTGAAGCTTTCTTT; abundance: few; v_gene: TRBV9; j_gene: TRBJ1-1; d_gene: .; len: 17
CDR3aa: CASKAVNQPQHF; CDR3nt: TGTGCCAGCAAGGCGGTTAATCAGCCCCAGCATTTT; abundance: .; v_gene: TRBV12-3/TRBV12-4; j_gene: TRBJ1-5; d_gene: .; len: 12
CDR3aa: CASSQLRGSGANVLTF; CDR3nt: TGCGCCAGCAGCCAACTCAGGGGATCGGGGGCCAACGTCCTGACTTTC; abundance: .; v_gene: TRBV4-3; j_gene: TRBJ2-6; d_gene: .; len: 16
CDR3aa: CASSLEGDVYGYTF; CDR3nt: TGCGCCAGCAGCTTAGAAGGGGACGTCTATGGCTACACCTTC; abundance: .; v_gene: TRBV5-1; j_gene: TRBJ1-2; d_gene: .; len: 14
CDR3aa: CASTLGLSSGNTIYF; CDR3nt: TGTGCCAGCACCCTAGGACTGAGCTCTGGAAACACCATATATTTT; abundance: .; v_gene: TRBV28; j_gene: TRBJ1-3; d_gene: .; len: 15
CDR3aa: CASSFGTGVDEQYF; CDR3nt: TGTGCCAGCAGCTTCGGGACAGGGGTTGACGAGCAGTACTTC; abundance: .; v_gene: TRBV11-2; j_gene: TRBJ2-7; d_gene: TRBD1; len: 14
CDR3aa: CASSLRQGYTGELFF; CDR3nt: TGTGCCAGCAGCCTAAGACAGGGGTACACCGGGGAGCTGTTTTTT; abundance: .; v_gene: TRBV6-1; j_gene: TRBJ2-2; d_gene: TRBD1; len: 15
CDR3aa: CASSPPLSPYEQYF; CDR3nt: TGTGCCAGCTCACCGCCCCTAAGTCCCTACGAGCAGTACTTC; abundance: .; v_gene: TRBV18; j_gene: TRBJ2-7; d_gene: .; len: 14